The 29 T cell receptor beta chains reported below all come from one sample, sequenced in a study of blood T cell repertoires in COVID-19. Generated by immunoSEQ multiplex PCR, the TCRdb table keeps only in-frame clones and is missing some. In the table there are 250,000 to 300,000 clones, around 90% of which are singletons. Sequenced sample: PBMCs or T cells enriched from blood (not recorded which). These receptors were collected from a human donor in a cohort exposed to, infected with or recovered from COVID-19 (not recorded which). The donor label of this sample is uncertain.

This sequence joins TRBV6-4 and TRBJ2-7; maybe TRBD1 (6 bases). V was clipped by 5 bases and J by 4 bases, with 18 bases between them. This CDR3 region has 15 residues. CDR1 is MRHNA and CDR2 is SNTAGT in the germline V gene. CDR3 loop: CASSHDSGVGYEQYF. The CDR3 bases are TGTGCCAGCAGTCACGATTCAGGGGTTGGGTACGAGCAGTACTTC.

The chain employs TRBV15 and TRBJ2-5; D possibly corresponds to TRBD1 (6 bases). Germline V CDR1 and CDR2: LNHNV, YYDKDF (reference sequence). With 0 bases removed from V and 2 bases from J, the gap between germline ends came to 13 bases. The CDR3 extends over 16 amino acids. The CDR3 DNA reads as TGTGCCACCAGCAGAGAGGCCCAGGGGAATCAAGAGACCCAGTACTTC. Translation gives CATSREAQGNQETQYF.

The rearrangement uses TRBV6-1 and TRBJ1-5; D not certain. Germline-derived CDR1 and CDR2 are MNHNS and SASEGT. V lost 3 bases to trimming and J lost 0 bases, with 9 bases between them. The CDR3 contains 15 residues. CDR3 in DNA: TGTGCCAGCAGTGATAAACTTCATAGCAATCAGCCCCAGCATTTT. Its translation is CASSDKLHSNQPQHF.

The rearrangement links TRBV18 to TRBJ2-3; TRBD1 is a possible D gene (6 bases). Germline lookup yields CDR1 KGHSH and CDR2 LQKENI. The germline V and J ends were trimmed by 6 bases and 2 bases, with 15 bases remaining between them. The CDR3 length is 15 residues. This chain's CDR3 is CASSRQQGNTDTQYF. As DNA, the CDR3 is TGTGCCAGCTCCCGCCAACAGGGAAACACAGATACGCAGTATTTT. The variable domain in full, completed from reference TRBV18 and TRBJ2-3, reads NAGVMQNPRHLVRRRGQEARLRCSPMKGHSHVYWYRQLPEEGLKFMVYLQKENIIDESGMPKERFSAEFPKEGPSILRIQQVVRGDSAAYFCASSRQQGNTDTQYFGPGTRLTVL.

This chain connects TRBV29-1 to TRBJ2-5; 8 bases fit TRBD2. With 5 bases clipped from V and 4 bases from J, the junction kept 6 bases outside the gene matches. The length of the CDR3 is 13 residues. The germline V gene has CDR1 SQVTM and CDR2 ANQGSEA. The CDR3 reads CSVLGGAGETQYF. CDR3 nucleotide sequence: TGCAGCGTTCTCGGGGGGGCGGGAGAGACCCAGTACTTC.

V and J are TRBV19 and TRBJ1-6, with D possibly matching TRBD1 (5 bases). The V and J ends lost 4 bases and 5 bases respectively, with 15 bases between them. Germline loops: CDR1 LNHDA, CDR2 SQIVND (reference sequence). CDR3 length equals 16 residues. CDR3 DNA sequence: TGTGCCAGTAGTAGCCCGTGGAGGGGTGATAATTCACCCCTCCACTTT. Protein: CASSSPWRGDNSPLHF.

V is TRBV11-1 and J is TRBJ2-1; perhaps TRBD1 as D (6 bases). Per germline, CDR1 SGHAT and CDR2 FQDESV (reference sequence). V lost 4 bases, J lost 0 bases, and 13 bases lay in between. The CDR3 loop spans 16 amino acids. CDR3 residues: CASSYGQTYSYNEQFF. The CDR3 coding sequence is TGTGCCAGCAGCTACGGACAGACGTACTCCTACAATGAGCAGTTCTTC.

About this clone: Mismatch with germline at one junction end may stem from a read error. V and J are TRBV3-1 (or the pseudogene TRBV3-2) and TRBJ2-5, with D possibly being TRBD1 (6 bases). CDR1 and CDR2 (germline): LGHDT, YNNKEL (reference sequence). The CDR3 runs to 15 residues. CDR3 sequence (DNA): TGTGCCAGCAGCCCACCAGGGGACACCCAAAAGACCCAGTACTTC. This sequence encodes CASSPPGDTQKTQYF.

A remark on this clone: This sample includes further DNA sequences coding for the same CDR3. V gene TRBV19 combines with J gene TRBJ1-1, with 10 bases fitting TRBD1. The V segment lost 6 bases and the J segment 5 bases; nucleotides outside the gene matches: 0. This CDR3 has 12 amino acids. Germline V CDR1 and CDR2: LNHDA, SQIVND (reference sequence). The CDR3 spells CASRGQGTEAFF. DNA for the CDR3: TGTGCCAGTAGGGGACAGGGGACTGAAGCTTTCTTT.

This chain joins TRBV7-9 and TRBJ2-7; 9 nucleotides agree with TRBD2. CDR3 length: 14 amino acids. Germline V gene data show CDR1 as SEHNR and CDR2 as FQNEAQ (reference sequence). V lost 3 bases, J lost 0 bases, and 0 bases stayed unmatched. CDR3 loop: CASSLTSGSYEQYF. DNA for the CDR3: TGTGCCAGCAGCTTGACTAGCGGCTCCTACGAGCAGTACTTC.

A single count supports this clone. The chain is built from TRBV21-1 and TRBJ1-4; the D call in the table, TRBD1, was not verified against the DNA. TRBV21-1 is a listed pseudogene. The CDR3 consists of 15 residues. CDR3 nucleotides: TGTGCCAGCAGCAGGGGGACAGGGAAAGATGAAAAACTGTTTTTT. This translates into CASSRGTGKDEKLFF.

CDR3 protein: CASSRQGALDYGYTF. The DNA of the CDR3 is TGCGCCAGTAGTCGACAGGGGGCTCTCGACTATGGCTACACCTTC. J is TRBJ1-2 and V is TRBV5-1; 10 positions match TRBD1. CDR3 size: 15 residues. The ends lost 8 bases at V and 3 bases at J; junction bases unmatched: 10. Germline lookup yields CDR1 SGHRS and CDR2 YFSETQ.

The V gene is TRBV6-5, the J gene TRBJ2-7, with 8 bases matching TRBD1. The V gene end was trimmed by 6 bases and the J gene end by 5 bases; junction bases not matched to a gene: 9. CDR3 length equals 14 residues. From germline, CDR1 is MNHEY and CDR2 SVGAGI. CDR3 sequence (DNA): TGTGCCAGCAGACTGGACAGGGACTTACACGAGCAGTACTTC. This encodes CASRLDRDLHEQYF.

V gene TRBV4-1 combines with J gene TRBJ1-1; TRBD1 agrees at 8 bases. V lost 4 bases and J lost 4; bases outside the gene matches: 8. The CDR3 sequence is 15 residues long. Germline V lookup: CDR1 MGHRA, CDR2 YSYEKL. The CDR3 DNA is TGCGCCAGCAGCCCTTTTGACAGGGGAGGCACTGAAGCTTTCTTT. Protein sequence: CASSPFDRGGTEAFF.

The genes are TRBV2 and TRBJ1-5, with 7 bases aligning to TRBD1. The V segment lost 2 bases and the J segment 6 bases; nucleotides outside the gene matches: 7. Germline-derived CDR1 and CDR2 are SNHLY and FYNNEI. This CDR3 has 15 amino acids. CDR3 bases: TGTGCCAGCAGTGAACAAGGGGGCGGAGGTCAGCCCCAGCATTTT. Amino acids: CASSEQGGGGQPQHF.

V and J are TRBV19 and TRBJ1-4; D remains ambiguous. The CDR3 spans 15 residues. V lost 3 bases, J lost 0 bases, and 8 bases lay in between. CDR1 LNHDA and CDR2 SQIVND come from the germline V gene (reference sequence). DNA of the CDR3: TGTGCCAGTAGTATTGGAAGCGCAACTAATGAAAAACTGTTTTTT. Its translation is CASSIGSATNEKLFF.

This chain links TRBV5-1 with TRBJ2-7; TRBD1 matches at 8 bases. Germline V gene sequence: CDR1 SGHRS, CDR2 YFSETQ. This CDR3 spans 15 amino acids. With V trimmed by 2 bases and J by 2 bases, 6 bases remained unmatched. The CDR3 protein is CASSFDPTGAYEQYF. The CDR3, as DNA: TGCGCCAGCAGCTTTGACCCGACAGGGGCCTACGAGCAGTACTTC.

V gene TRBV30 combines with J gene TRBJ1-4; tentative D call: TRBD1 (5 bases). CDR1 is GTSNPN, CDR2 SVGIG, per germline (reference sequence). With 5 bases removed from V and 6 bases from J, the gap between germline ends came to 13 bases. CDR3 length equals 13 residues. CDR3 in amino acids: CAWGAGGDEKLFF. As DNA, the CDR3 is TGTGCCTGGGGGGCGGGAGGGGATGAAAAACTGTTTTTT.

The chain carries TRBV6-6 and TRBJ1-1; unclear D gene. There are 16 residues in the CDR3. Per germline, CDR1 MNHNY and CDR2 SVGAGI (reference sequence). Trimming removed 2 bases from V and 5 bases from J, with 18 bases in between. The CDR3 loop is CASSYRREAPRTEAFF. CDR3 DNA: TGTGCCAGCAGTTACCGCCGGGAGGCCCCTAGAACTGAAGCTTTCTTT.

CDR3 amino acids: CASSFGGYTDTQYF. The CDR3 region has the DNA TGCGCCAGCAGTTTTGGGGGCTACACAGATACGCAGTATTTT. The J gene is TRBJ2-3, the V gene TRBV5-1, with D tentatively TRBD1 (6 bases). V was trimmed by 5 bases and J by 2 bases, leaving 12 bases between them. From germline, CDR1 is SGHRS and CDR2 YFSETQ. The CDR3 spans 14 residues.

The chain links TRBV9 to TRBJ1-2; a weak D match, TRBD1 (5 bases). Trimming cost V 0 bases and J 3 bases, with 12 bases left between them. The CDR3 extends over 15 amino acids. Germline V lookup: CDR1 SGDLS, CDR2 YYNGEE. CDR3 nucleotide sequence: TGTGCCAGCAGCGTAGAGGCCAGGGTTTACTATGGCTACACCTTC. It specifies CASSVEARVYYGYTF.

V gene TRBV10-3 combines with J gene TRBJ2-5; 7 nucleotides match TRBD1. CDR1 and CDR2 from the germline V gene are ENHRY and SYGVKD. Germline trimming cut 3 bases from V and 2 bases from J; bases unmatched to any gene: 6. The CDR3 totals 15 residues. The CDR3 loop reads CAISDSGTAQETQYF. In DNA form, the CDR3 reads TGTGCCATCAGTGACTCCGGGACAGCTCAAGAGACCCAGTACTTC.

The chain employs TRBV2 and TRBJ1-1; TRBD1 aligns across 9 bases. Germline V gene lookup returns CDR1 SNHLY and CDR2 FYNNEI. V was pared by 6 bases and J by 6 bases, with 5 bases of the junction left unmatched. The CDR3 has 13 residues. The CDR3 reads CASRDRDRAEAFF. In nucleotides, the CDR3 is TGTGCCAGCAGGGACCGGGACAGGGCTGAAGCTTTCTTT.

The CDR3 loop reads CASSLVSSQETQYF. CDR3 nucleotide sequence: TGTGCCAGCAGCTTAGTTTCGTCCCAAGAGACCCAGTACTTC. The chain links TRBV7-9 to TRBJ2-5; D remains unclear. CDR1 and CDR2 (germline): SEHNR, FQNEAQ (reference sequence). This CDR3 region has 14 residues. With 1 base removed from V and 1 base from J, the gap between germline ends came to 7 bases.

This CDR3 is CASSIVGGEEPQHF. The CDR3 nucleotides are TGTGCCAGTAGTATAGTGGGGGGAGAAGAGCCCCAGCATTTT. The V call is TRBV19, the J call TRBJ1-5; a possible D gene is TRBD1 (5 bases). Germline V gene lookup returns CDR1 LNHDA and CDR2 SQIVND (reference sequence). Trimming removed 1 base from V and 8 bases from J, with 12 bases in between. The CDR3 contains 14 residues.

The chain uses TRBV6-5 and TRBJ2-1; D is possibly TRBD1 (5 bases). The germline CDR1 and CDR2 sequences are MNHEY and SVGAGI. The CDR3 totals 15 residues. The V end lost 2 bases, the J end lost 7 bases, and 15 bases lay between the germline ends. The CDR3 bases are TGTGCCAGCAGTTACGCTCCGGACAACCGGAATGAGCAGTTCTTC. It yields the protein CASSYAPDNRNEQFF.

CDR3 region: CASSGRGLTKNIQYF. The CDR3 DNA sequence: TGTGCCAGCAGCGGGAGAGGTTTGACCAAAAACATTCAGTACTTC. The V call is TRBV7-2, the J call TRBJ2-4, with D perhaps TRBD2 (5 bases). The germline V and J ends were trimmed by 5 bases and 2 bases, with 13 bases remaining between them. The CDR3 is 15 residues long. The germline V gene has CDR1 SGHTA and CDR2 FQGNSA.

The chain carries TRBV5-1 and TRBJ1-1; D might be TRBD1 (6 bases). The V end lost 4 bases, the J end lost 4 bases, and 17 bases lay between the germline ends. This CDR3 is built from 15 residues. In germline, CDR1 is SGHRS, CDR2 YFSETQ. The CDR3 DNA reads TGCGCCAGCAGCCCTGAGGGGGGACTAGGCACTGAAGCTTTCTTT. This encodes CASSPEGGLGTEAFF.

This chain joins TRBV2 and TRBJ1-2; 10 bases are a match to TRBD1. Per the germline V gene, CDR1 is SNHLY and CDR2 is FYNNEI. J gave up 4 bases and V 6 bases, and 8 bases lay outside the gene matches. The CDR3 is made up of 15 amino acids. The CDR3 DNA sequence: TGTGCCAGCAGCGCCGGGACAGGGGCAGGCTATGGCTACACCTTC. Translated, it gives CASSAGTGAGYGYTF.